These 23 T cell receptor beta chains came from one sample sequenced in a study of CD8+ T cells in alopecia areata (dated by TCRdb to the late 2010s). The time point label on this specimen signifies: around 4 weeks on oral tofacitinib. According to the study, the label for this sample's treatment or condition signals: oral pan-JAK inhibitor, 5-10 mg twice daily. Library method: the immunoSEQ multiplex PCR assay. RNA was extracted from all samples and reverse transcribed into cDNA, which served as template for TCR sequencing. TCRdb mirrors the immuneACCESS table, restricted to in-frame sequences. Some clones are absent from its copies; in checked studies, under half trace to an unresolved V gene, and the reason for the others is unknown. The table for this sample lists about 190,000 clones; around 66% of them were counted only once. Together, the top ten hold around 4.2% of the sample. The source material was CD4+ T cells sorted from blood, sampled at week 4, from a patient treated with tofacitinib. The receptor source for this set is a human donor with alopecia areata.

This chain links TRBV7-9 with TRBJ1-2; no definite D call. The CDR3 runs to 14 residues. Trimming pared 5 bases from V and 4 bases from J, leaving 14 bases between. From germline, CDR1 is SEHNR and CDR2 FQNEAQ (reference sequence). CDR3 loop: CASSLADRGYGYTF. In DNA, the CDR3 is TGTGCCAGCAGCCTCGCGGACCGGGGCTATGGCTACACCTTC.

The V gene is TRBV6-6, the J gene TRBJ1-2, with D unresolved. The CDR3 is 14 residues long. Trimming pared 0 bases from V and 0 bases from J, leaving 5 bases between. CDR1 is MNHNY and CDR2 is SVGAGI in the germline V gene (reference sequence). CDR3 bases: TGTGCCAGCAGTTACTCGAGGACTAACTATGGCTACACCTTC. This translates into CASSYSRTNYGYTF.

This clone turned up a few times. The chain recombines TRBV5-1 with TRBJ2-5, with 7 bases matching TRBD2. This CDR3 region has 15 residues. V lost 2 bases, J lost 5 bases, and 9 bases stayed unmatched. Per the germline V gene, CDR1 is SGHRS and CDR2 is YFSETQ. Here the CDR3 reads CASSFSPTSVETQYF. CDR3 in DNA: TGCGCCAGCAGCTTTAGTCCAACTAGCGTGGAGACCCAGTACTTC. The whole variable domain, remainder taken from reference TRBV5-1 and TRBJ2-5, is KAGVTQTPRYLIKTRGQQVTLSCSPISGHRSVSWYQQTPGQGLQFLFEYFSETQRNKGNFPGRFSGRQFSNSRSEMNVSTLELGDSALYLCASSFSPTSVETQYFGPGTRLLVL.

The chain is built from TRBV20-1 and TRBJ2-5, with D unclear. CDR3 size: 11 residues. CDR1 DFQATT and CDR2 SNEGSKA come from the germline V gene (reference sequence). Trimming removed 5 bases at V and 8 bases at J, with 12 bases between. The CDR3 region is CSASPRSTQYF. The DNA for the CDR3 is TGCAGTGCTTCCCCCCGATCTACCCAGTACTTC.

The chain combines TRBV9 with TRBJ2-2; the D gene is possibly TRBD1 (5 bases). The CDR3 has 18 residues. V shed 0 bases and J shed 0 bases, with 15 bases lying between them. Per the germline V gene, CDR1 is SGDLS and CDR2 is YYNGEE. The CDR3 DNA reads TGTGCCAGCAGCGTAGCAAACAGGCCCAATGCGAACACCGGGGAGCTGTTTTTT. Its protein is CASSVANRPNANTGELFF. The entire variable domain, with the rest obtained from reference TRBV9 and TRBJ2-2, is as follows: DSGVTQTPKHLITATGQRVTLRCSPRSGDLSVYWYQQSLDQGLQFLIQYYNGEERAKGNILERFSAQQFPDLHSELNLSSLELGDSALYFCASSVANRPNANTGELFFGEGSRLTVL.

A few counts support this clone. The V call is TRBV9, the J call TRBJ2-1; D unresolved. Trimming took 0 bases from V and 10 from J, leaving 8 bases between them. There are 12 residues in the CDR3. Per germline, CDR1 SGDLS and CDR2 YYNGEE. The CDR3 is CASSVGADEQFF. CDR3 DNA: TGTGCCAGCAGCGTAGGGGCAGACGAGCAGTTCTTC.

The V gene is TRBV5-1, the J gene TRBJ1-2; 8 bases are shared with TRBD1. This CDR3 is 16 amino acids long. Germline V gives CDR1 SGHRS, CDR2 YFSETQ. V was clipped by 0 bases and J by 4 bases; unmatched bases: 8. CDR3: CASSLEPGQVLYGYTF. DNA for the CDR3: TGCGCCAGCAGCTTGGAACCGGGACAGGTTCTCTATGGCTACACCTTC.

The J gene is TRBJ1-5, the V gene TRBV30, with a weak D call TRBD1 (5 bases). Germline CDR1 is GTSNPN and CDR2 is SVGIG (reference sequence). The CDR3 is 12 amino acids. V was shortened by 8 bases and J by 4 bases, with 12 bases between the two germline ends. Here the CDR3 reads CAMGEGNQPQHF. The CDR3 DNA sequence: TGTGCCATGGGGGAGGGGAATCAGCCCCAGCATTTT.

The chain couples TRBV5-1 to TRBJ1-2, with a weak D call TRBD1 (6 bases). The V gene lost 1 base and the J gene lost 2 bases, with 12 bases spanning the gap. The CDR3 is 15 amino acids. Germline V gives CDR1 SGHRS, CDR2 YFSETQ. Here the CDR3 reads CASSLYGGLNYGYTF. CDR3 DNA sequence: TGCGCCAGCAGCTTGTACGGGGGGCTAAACTATGGCTACACCTTC. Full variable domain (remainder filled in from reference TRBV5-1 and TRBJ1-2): KAGVTQTPRYLIKTRGQQVTLSCSPISGHRSVSWYQQTPGQGLQFLFEYFSETQRNKGNFPGRFSGRQFSNSRSEMNVSTLELGDSALYLCASSLYGGLNYGYTFGSGTRLTVV.

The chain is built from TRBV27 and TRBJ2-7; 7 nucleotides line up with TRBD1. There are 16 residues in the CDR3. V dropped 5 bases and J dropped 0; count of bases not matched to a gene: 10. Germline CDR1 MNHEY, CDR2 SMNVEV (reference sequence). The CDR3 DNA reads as TGTGCCAGCAGTCCTTACGGACAGGTTAGCTCCTACGAGCAGTACTTC. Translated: CASSPYGQVSSYEQYF.

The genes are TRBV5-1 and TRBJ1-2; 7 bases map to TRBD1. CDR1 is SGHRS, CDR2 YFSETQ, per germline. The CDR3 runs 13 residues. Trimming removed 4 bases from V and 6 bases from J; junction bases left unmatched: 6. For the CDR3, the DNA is TGCGCCAGCAGCGAACAGGGGTGGGATGGCTACACCTTC. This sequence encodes CASSEQGWDGYTF.

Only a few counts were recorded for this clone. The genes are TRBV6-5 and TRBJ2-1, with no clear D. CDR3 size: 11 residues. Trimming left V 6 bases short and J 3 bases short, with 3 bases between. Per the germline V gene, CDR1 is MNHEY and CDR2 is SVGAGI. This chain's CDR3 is CASSNYNEQFF. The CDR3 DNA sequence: TGTGCCAGCAGCAACTACAATGAGCAGTTCTTC.

Here the CDR3 DNA reads TGTGCCACCAGCAGAGAGCGGGTACAACTCTACGAGCAGTACTTC. Translating gives CATSRERVQLYEQYF. The V gene is TRBV15, the J gene TRBJ2-7, with a possible D match to TRBD2 (5 bases). There are 15 residues in the CDR3. V was clipped by 0 bases and J by 3 bases, with 12 bases between them. Per germline, CDR1 LNHNV and CDR2 YYDKDF (reference sequence).

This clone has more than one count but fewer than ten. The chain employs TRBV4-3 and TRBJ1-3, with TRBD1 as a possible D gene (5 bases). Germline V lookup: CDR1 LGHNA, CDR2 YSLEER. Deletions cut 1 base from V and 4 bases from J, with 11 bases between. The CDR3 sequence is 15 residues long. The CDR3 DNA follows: TGCGCCAGCAGCCAAGGACTCGGGGGAGGAAACACCATATATTTT. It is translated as CASSQGLGGGNTIYF.

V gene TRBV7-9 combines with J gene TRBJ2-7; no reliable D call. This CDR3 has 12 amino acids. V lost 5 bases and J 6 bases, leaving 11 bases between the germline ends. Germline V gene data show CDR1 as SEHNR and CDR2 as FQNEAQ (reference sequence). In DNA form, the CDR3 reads TGTGCCAGCAGCCCCCCCCTCTCCGAGCAGTACTTC. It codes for CASSPPLSEQYF.

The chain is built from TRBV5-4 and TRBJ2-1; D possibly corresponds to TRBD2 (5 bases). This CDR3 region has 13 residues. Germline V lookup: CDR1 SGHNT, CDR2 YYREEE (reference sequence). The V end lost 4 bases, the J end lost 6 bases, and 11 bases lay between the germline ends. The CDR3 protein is CASSPDWPNEQFF. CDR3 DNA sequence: TGTGCCAGCAGCCCGGACTGGCCCAATGAGCAGTTCTTC. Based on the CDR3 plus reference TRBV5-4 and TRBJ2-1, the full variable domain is ETGVTQSPTHLIKTRGQQVTLRCSSQSGHNTVSWYQQALGQGPQFIFQYYREEENGRGNFPPRFSGLQFPNYSSELNVNALELDDSALYLCASSPDWPNEQFFGPGTRLTVL.

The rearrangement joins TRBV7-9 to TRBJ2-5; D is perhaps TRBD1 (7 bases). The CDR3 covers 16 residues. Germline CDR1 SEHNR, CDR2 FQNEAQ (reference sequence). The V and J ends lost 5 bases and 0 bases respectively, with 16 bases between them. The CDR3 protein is CASSTKQGTYQETQYF. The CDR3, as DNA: TGTGCCAGCAGCACCAAACAGGGGACTTACCAAGAGACCCAGTACTTC.

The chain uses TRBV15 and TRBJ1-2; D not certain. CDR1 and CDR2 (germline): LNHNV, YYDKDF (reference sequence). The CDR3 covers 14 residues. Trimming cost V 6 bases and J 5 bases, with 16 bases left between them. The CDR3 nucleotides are TGTGCCACCAGGGCCTTTGACACCCCATATGGCTACACCTTC. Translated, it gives CATRAFDTPYGYTF.

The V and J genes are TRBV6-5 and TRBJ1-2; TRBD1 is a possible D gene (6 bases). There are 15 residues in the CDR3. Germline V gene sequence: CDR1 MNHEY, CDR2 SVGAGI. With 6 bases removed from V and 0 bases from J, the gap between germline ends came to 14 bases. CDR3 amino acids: CASRQTGTSNYGYTF. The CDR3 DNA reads TGTGCCAGCAGACAAACAGGGACTTCTAACTATGGCTACACCTTC.

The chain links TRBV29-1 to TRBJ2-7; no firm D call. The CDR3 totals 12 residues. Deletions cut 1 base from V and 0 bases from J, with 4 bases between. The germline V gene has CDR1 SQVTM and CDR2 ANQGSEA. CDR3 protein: CSVEGSSYEQYF. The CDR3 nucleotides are TGCAGCGTTGAAGGCAGCTCCTACGAGCAGTACTTC.

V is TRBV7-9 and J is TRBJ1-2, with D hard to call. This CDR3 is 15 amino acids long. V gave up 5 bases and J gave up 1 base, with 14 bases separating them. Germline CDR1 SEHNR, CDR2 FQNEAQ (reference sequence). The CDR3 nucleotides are TGTGCCAGCAGCCTAGGGAGTGGATTTAACTATGGCTACACCTTC. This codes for CASSLGSGFNYGYTF.

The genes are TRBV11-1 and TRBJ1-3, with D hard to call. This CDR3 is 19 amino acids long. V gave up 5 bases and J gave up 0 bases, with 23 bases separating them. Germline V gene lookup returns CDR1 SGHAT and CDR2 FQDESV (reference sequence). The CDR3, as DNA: TGTGCCAGCAGCCCCGTCAGAAGCGGGTCCGCGAACTCTGGAAACACCATATATTTT. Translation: CASSPVRSGSANSGNTIYF.

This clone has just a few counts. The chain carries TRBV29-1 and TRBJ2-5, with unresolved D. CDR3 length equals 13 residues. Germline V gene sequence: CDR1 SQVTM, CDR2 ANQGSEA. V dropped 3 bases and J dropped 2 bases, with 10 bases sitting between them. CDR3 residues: CSVDFSRQETQYF. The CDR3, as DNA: TGCAGCGTTGACTTTAGCAGACAAGAGACCCAGTACTTC.